The clone carrying this TCR beta chain was seen a handful of times. Its specificity is unknown. This sample is part of a study of identical twins. Study observations and caveats: Surplus twin overlap in beta out-of-frame sequences was less pronounced. Insertions were fewer in abundant cord blood beta clonotypes, whereas memory repertoires showed none of this pattern.

TCRdb passed the 5' RACE reads through MiXCR, listing each CDR3 protein once. Among 240,000 or so distinct CDR3 sequences listed, approximately 11% were seen once. Another study also made use of these data, one on yellow fever vaccine responses in identical twins.

The sequencing input was memory (CD45RO+) T cells sorted from blood. The sequence came from a woman between 18 and 29 years old in good health.

The CDR3 region has the DNA TGTGCCAGCAGCTTTGTCCAACAGAGCAACATTCAGTACTTC. Its translation is CASSFVQQSNIQYF. The chain has TRBV7-2 and TRBJ2-4; no firm D call. The germline V gene encodes CDR1 SGHTA and CDR2 FQGNSA. V dropped 3 bases and J dropped 7 bases, with 13 bases sitting between them. The CDR3 is made up of 14 amino acids.